This T cell receptor (beta chain) was captured in a study of blood T cell repertoires in COVID-19. On the study more broadly: There were acute and convalescent COVID-19 samples, and they came from the United States, Italy and Spain. T cells, B-cell-depleted T cells, or PBMCs supplied cDNA or gDNA.

CDR1 is SGDLS, CDR2 YYNGEE, per germline. The V end lost 0 bases, the J end lost 2 bases, and 12 bases lay between the germline ends. This CDR3 contains 15 residues. Donors were grouped by their self-reported clinical history. Recovered participants had two consecutive negative NP/OP PCR tests, healthcare professional clearance, or symptom resolution. Measured with immunoSEQ multiplex PCR; TCRdb has only the in-frame clones, and not every one. The table records about 270,000 clones, roughly 86% of them present only once. This TCR was recovered from a woman aged 25 to 45 who had recovered from COVID-19. This chain connects TRBV9 to TRBJ2-7, with D perhaps TRBD2 (5 bases). Sequenced: PBMCs or T cells enriched from blood (not recorded which). Written as DNA, the CDR3 is TGTGCCAGCAGCGTAGCCCCGGACTCTACCTACGAGCAGTACTTC. It is translated as CASSVAPDSTYEQYF.